Below are 9 T cell receptor beta chains sequenced from a single sample in a study of OX40 agonist ivuxolimab in advanced cancers. The method was the immunoSEQ multiplex PCR assay. Sourced from immuneACCESS, this table was stored by TCRdb with only in-frame sequences that have V and J called. A share of the clones is absent; for the studies checked, an unresolved V gene accounts for under half, and the remainder has no known explanation. A total of roughly 70,000 clones appear in this sample, about 85% of them only once. Clones ranked in the top ten supply about 0.57% of the sample. The sequencing here drew on CD4+ or CD8+ T cells sorted from blood, taken in a trial of the OX40 agonist ivuxolimab. The origin of the receptors is an adult with an advanced solid tumor such as melanoma, head and neck, liver or kidney cancer.

V and J are TRBV7-9 and TRBJ2-7; D gene ambiguous. The CDR3 loop spans 13 amino acids. The V end was cut by 1 base, the J end by 6 bases, with 10 bases between. Germline-derived CDR1 and CDR2 are SEHNR and FQNEAQ (reference sequence). CDR3 sequence: CASSLGDTGEQYF. The DNA for the CDR3 is TGTGCCAGCAGCTTAGGGGATACGGGCGAGCAGTACTTC. Using reference TRBV7-9 and TRBJ2-7 for the parts outside the CDR3, the full variable domain is DTGVSQNPRHKITKRGQNVTFRCDPISEHNRLYWYRQTLGQGPEFLTYFQNEAQLEKSRLLSDRFSAERPKGSFSTLEIQRTEQGDSAMYLCASSLGDTGEQYFGPGTRLTVT.

The V call is TRBV29-1, the J call TRBJ2-1; possible D gene TRBD2, 7 bases. The CDR3 sequence is 11 residues long. Germline-derived CDR1 and CDR2 are SQVTM and ANQGSEA. Trimming shortened V by 5 bases and J by 7 bases, and 9 bases separated the two germline ends. The DNA for the CDR3 is TGCAGCGTTAAGGGGGGGAATGAGCAGTTCTTC. Translated, it gives CSVKGGNEQFF.

J is TRBJ2-3 and V is TRBV7-9; TRBD1 matches 8 bases. CDR1 is SEHNR, CDR2 FQNEAQ, per germline (reference sequence). Trimming at V came to 3 bases and at J to 2 bases, leaving 4 bases not matched to a gene. The CDR3 is 15 residues long. This CDR3 is CASSFGQGHTDTQYF. In nucleotides, the CDR3 is TGTGCCAGCAGCTTCGGACAGGGCCACACAGATACGCAGTATTTT.

The chain is built from TRBV10-3 and TRBJ2-7; 9 positions match TRBD1. Trimming cost V 7 bases and J 7 bases; bases outside gene matches: 5. The CDR3 has 12 residues. Germline V CDR1 and CDR2: ENHRY, SYGVKD. In nucleotides, the CDR3 is TGTGCCATCAAACAGGGGGCTGGTGAGCAGTACTTC. Residues: CAIKQGAGEQYF.

The chain employs TRBV6-6 and TRBJ1-5; D ambiguous. Deletions cut 0 bases from V and 7 bases from J, with 13 bases between. Germline V gene sequence: CDR1 MNHNY, CDR2 SVGAGI (reference sequence). The CDR3 extends over 15 amino acids. The CDR3 region is CASSYSRTDGQPQHF. CDR3 sequence (DNA): TGTGCCAGCAGTTACTCTCGGACGGATGGCCAGCCCCAGCATTTT.

The V call is TRBV15, the J call TRBJ2-1; 7 positions match TRBD2. Germline V CDR1 and CDR2: LNHNV, YYDKDF (reference sequence). The CDR3 runs to 17 residues. V lost 1 base to trimming and J lost 3 bases; unmatched junction nucleotides: 9. CDR3 residues: CATSRGVRSGGYNEQFF. CDR3 DNA sequence: TGTGCCACCAGCAGAGGGGTGAGATCGGGGGGCTACAATGAGCAGTTCTTC.

The rearrangement joins TRBV12-5 to TRBJ2-5, with 7 bases identical to TRBD1. The J segment lost 3 bases and the V segment lost 6 bases, leaving 4 bases of the junction unmatched. Germline V gene lookup returns CDR1 LGHNT and CDR2 FRNRAP. The CDR3 sequence is 13 residues long. The CDR3 reads CASGSDREETQYF. CDR3 DNA sequence: TGTGCTAGTGGCTCCGACAGGGAAGAGACCCAGTACTTC.

The rearrangement uses TRBV7-3 and TRBJ2-1; D perhaps matches TRBD2 (6 bases). Between the trimmed V and J ends, which lost 1 base and 0 bases, there was a span of 10 bases. The CDR3 length is 16 residues. CDR1 and CDR2 (germline): SGHTA, FQGTGA. The CDR3 DNA reads TGTGCCAGCAGCTTAATAGCCGGGGGCTCCTACAATGAGCAGTTCTTC. Amino acid sequence: CASSLIAGGSYNEQFF.

The chain joins TRBV27 to TRBJ2-5; no definite D call. This CDR3 is built from 13 residues. CDR1 is MNHEY, CDR2 SMNVEV, per germline (reference sequence). The V end lost 0 bases, the J end lost 4 bases, and 6 bases lay between the germline ends. The CDR3 DNA reads TGTGCCAGCAGTTTATCGAGGCGAGAGACCCAGTACTTC. Amino acids: CASSLSRRETQYF.